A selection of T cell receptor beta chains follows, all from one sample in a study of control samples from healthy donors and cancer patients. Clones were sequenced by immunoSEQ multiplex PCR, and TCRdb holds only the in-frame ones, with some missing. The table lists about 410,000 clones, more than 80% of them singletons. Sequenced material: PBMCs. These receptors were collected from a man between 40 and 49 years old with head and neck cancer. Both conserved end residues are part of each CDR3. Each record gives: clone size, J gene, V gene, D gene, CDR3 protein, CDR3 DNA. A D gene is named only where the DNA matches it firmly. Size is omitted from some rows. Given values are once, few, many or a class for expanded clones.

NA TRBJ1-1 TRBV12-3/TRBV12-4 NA CASSYGIEEAFF TGTGCCAGCAGCTACGGGATCGAAGAAGCTTTCTTT
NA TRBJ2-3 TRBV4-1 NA CASSQDRTKTSTDTQYF TGCGCCAGCAGCCAAGATCGGACCAAGACGAGCACAGATACGCAGTATTTT
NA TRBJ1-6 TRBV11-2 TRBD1 CASSGWDRGSSPLHF TGTGCCAGCAGCGGATGGGACAGGGGAAGCTCACCCCTCCACTTT
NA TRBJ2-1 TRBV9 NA CASSVAGNEQFF TGTGCCAGCAGCGTAGCGGGCAATGAGCAGTTCTTC
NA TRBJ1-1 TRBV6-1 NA CASSEAGVGEAFF TGTGCCAGCAGTGAAGCCGGGGTTGGTGAAGCTTTCTTT
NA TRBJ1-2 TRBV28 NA CASSVPGGGYYTF TGTGCCAGCTCAGTTCCCGGGGGGGGATACTACACCTTC
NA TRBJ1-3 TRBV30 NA CAWGVGAGNTIYF TGTGCCTGGGGGGTGGGTGCTGGAAACACCATATATTTT
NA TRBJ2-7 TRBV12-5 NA CASMVGEGSYEQYF TGTGCTAGTATGGTGGGAGAGGGCTCCTACGAGCAGTACTTC
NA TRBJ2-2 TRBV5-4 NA CASSPTWEYTGELFF TGTGCCAGCAGCCCCACATGGGAATACACCGGGGAGCTGTTTTTT
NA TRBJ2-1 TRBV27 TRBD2 CASSTGARGRFF TGTGCCAGCAGTACAGGTGCGCGGGGGAGGTTCTTC
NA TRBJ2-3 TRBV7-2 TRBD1 CASSLTPGGDTQYF TGTGCCAGCAGCTTAACCCCAGGGGGCGATACGCAGTATTTT
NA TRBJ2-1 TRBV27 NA CASSPSDWTSYNEQFF TGTGCCAGCAGTCCCTCAGACTGGACCTCCTACAATGAGCAGTTCTTC
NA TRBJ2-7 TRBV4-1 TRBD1 CASSFDREYEQYF TGCGCCAGCAGCTTCGACAGGGAATACGAGCAGTACTTC
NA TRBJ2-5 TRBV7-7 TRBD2 CASSPKGPSGRSGEETQYF TGTGCTAGCAGCCCAAAGGGGCCCAGCGGGAGAAGCGGTGAAGAGACCCAGTACTTC
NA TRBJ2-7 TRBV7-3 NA CASSPQTATHEQYF TGTGCCAGCAGCCCGCAAACAGCGACGCACGAGCAGTACTTC
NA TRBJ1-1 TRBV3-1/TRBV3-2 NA CASSPGPGTAEAFF TGTGCCAGCAGCCCCGGTCCCGGGACGGCTGAAGCTTTCTTT
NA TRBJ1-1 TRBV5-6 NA CASSLRPSRGLNTEAFF TGTGCCAGCAGCTTAAGACCGTCGAGGGGTTTAAACACTGAAGCTTTCTTT
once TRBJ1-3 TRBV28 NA CASSLLNGNSISGNTIYF TGTGCCAGCAGTTTATTGAACGGCAATTCCATCTCTGGAAACACCATATATTTT
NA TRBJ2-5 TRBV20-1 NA CSARAGETQYF TGCAGTGCTAGAGCGGGGGAGACCCAGTACTTC
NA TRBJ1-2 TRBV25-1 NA CASSDNNFFYGYTF TGTGCCAGCAGTGACAATAACTTCTTCTATGGCTACACCTTC
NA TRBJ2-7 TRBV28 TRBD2 CASTVAGGRIFYEQYF TGTGCCAGCACCGTAGCGGGAGGGCGAATTTTTTACGAGCAGTACTTC
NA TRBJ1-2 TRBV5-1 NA CASSSGTDYGYTF TGCGCCAGCAGCTCCGGGACCGACTATGGCTACACCTTC
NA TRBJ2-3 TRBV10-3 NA CAIRSGGTDTQYF TGTGCCATCAGGTCGGGGGGCACAGATACGCAGTATTTT
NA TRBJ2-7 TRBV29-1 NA CSVERGTRHEQYF TGCAGCGTTGAAAGGGGCACTCGGCACGAGCAGTACTTC
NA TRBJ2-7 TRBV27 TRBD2 CASSLGVSGNYEQYF TGTGCCAGCAGTTTGGGGGTAAGCGGGAACTACGAGCAGTACTTC
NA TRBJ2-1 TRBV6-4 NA CASSAGRSSYNEQFF TGTGCCAGCAGTGCCGGGAGATCATCCTACAATGAGCAGTTCTTC
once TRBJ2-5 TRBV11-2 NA CASSLDRVGETQYF TGTGCCAGCAGCTTAGATAGAGTCGGGGAGACCCAGTACTTC